The present T cell receptor beta chain was sequenced within a study of blood T cells in healthy people across ages (dated by TCRdb to about 2015). In the study overall: In model experiments, template switching captured about one uniquely barcoded TCR beta cDNA molecule for every two T cells. Using the same blood draw, the study looked at two additional independent replicas of 1 million unique cDNA reads for two donors, one aged 18 to 30 and the other aged 80 or older. To avoid experimental bias, donors of different ages were distributed randomly across sequencing lanes. Four age groups were formed from the donors: young (average 16 years), middle-aged (approximately 40), aged (roughly 56) and long-lived (roughly 88). To track age-related changes in TCR beta repertoire diversity, the study relied on deep sequencing normalized with unique cDNA molecular identifiers.

Donors were a few dozen systemically healthy Caucasian individuals from Russia aged about 6 to 100 years. Each donor gave ten milliliters of peripheral blood, drawn into EDTA-treated Vacutainer tubes. Ficoll-Paque density-gradient centrifugation was used to isolate PBMCs, with at least 6.5 million obtained per sample. Total RNA, at least 6 micrograms per sample, was extracted from PBMCs with Trizol reagent. Naive CD45RAhigh/CD27high T cell percentages were measured by flow cytometry on a PBMC aliquot from every donor. The library relied on 5' RACE. The data were produced on an Illumina HiSeq 2500. A second PCR of roughly 7 to 12 cycles was run with a J-beta primer mix and a sample-barcoded 5' primer. A unique molecular identifier was introduced onto each TCR beta cDNA molecule by a template-switch 5' adaptor carrying 12 random nucleotides. At least 2.5 million CDR3-containing paired-end reads were obtained from each sample. First-strand cDNA synthesis was performed from all RNA using the Mint cDNA synthesis kit, with priming by a TRBC-specific oligonucleotide. All cDNA was treated with uracil-DNA glycosylase and then went through a first 18-cycle PCR with the universal primers M1SS and BC2_uni_R. The study's own analysis went as follows. Each sample was normalized by randomly selecting 1 million high-quality reads, each carrying a distinct molecular identifier. Instead of being binned into consensus sequences, reads that shared molecular identifiers were thrown out. MiTCR, run with a Q25 quality threshold and the strictest error-elimination algorithm, handled CDR3 identification, clonotype clustering and error correction. A nonparametric unseen species model using Euler transformation provided a lower-bound estimate of total TCR beta diversity. TCRdb itself trimmed the public reads at Q25 with fastp, ran MiXCR and retained productive beta chains. Records with the same CDR3 protein are collapsed into one entry carrying the most frequent genes and DNA. The V and J calls come from TCRdb's annotation, not from the publication. This sample holds a few hundred thousand distinct CDR3 sequences; roughly 27% were observed only once. The ten largest clones add up to approximately 30% of the sample.

Notes on this clonotype: Its antigen remains unidentified. Nothing much larger sits one base from this clone, and base qualities are not available.

The research as a whole found: Estimates of total diversity based on one million sequenced T cells were considered lower bounds and underestimates. Since profiling was done on bulk unsorted PBMCs, naive and antigen-experienced compartments could not be conclusively compared. Observed TCR beta diversity correlated strongly with the percentage of naive T cells measured by flow cytometry. The CMV infection status of donors was not known, potentially confounding age-related changes in expanded clonotypes. As age increased, observed TCR beta diversity per million T cells dropped in a roughly linear way, and a significant reduction was already evident by age about 40. Compared with the aged group, the long-lived group had more naive CD4+ T cells, fewer expanded clones and increased TCR diversity, a pattern suggesting age selection.

CDR1 and CDR2 are read off the germline V gene (reference sequence) as DFQATT and SNEGSKA. The trim is 4 bases for V and 8 bases for J, with a gap of 18 bases between the germline ends. The CDR3 measures 14 amino acids from cysteine to phenylalanine. This entry keeps only the CDR3 DNA: 42 bases, framed from base 1. The chain is made from TRBV20-1 and TRBJ2-1, with the D call perhaps TRBD1 or TRBD2, as 6 bases match in each case. The material sequenced was blood. The receptor was isolated from a woman aged 70-85 years in good health. CDR3 region: CSAISGARVDEQFF. Here is the DNA: TGCAGTGCTATCTCGGGGGCGCGGGTCGATGAGCAGTTCTTC.